This TCR beta chain was captured by sequencing in a study of vaccination effects on CD4 cells after COVID-19. Across the study: The cohort was immunized with two doses of either the BNT162b2 or mRNA-1273 vaccine.

Trimming left V 4 bases short and J 0 bases short, with 9 bases between. This CDR3 is built from 14 residues. The germline V gene encodes CDR1 MNHEY and CDR2 SVGAGI. Of note for this clone: Its antigen is undetermined.

General observations from the study: Common cold coronavirus cross-reactivity was shown by only 1 of 255 vaccine-induced clones in healthy vaccinees. There was marked clonal contraction among infection- and vaccine-induced clones late after vaccination.

ViraFEST used viral peptide pools to expand antigen-specific CD4+ T cells before sequencing. With 10 to 11 days of culture completed, CD4+ T cells were isolated. According to the study, vaccine recipients showed no prior SARS-CoV-2 infection and negative nucleocapsid antibodies. The method was immunoSEQ multiplex PCR; TCRdb's version includes in-frame clones alone and lacks a portion of them. The data contain 20,000 to 25,000 clones, around 72% of them singletons. The source of this sequence is a human donor who received a COVID-19 vaccine. Material: CD4+ T cells from PBMCs cultured with SARS-CoV-2 spike peptides, obtained before COVID-19 vaccination. The J gene is TRBJ1-1, the V gene TRBV6-5; D gene uncertain. CDR3 residues: CASSLPGLNTEAFF. The CDR3, as DNA: TGTGCCAGCAGTTTACCGGGTCTGAACACTGAAGCTTTCTTT.